This note documents a single TCR beta chain sequence. Its target is unknown. Here immunoSEQ multiplex PCR was the method, and the copy in TCRdb shows in-frame clones only, minus some. The data contain thousands of clones, more than 60% of them singletons. Per germline, CDR1 MNHNS and CDR2 SASEGT. V lost 8 bases to trimming and J lost 2 bases; unmatched junction nucleotides: 10. The CDR3 is made up of 15 amino acids. These data originate in a study of CD8 T cell repertoires and HIV-1 epitope variants. Study-level background: IL-2, IL-7 and IL-15 were added on days 3 and 7 of roughly eleven-day cultures. 1M T cells were kept uncultured as a baseline. Study-wide results and caveats: The assay identified only TCR beta chains of antigen-proliferating T cells.

This TCR was sampled from a male donor with HIV. The J gene is TRBJ2-3, the V gene TRBV6-1, with 7 bases identical to TRBD1. Sequencing was performed on cultured CD8+ T cells derived from PBMCs. CDR3 sequence: CASAALGQLTDTQYF. CDR3 sequence (DNA): TGTGCCAGCGCTGCTCTGGGACAGCTCACAGATACGCAGTATTTT.